Listed here are 31 T cell receptor beta chains from one sample, sequenced in a study of blood T cell repertoires in COVID-19. Clones were sequenced by immunoSEQ multiplex PCR, and TCRdb holds only the in-frame ones, with some missing. The sample consists of 85,000 to 110,000 clones, about four fifths of them appearing once. The sequencing input was peripheral blood. The receptors were gathered from a human donor in a cohort sampled during active COVID-19.

The chain recombines TRBV21-1 with TRBJ1-3. TRBV21-1 is reported as a pseudogene. The CDR3 loop spans 16 amino acids. CDR3 protein: CATARDVKISGNTIYF. The CDR3 DNA reads as TGTGCCACCGCGCGGGACGTCAAGATCTCTGGAAACACCATATATTTT.

This clone was picked up a small number of times. The DNA for the CDR3 is TGTGCCAGCAGCATTCTAGCGGGGGGCTCCTACGAGCAGTACTTC. Its translation is CASSILAGGSYEQYF. This chain links TRBV6-5 with TRBJ2-7; 11 nucleotides align to TRBD2. V was clipped by 6 bases and J by 0 bases; unmatched bases: 4. The CDR3 covers 15 residues. Germline CDR1 and CDR2: MNHEY and SVGAGI.

The chain has TRBV10-2 and TRBJ1-1; 11 nucleotides match TRBD1. The CDR3 has 14 residues. The J segment lost 4 bases and the V segment lost 6 bases, leaving 4 bases of the junction unmatched. In germline, CDR1 is WSHSY, CDR2 SAAADI. The CDR3 region has the DNA TGCGCCAGCAGGGCCGGGACAGGGGGCACTGAAGCTTTCTTT. Residues: CASRAGTGGTEAFF.

V usage is TRBV19 and J usage is TRBJ2-3; a possible D gene is TRBD2 (6 bases). V shed 9 bases and J shed 0 bases, with 10 bases lying between them. CDR1 is LNHDA, CDR2 SQIVND, per germline (reference sequence). The CDR3 length is 13 residues. This CDR3 reads CASRLGSTDTQYF. CDR3 in DNA: TGTGCCAGCCGACTAGGTAGCACAGATACGCAGTATTTT.

This clone has more than one count but fewer than ten. V is TRBV5-4 and J is TRBJ1-6; 9 positions agree with TRBD1. Germline V gives CDR1 SGHNT, CDR2 YYREEE (reference sequence). The junction had 7 bases not matched to a gene; V was cut back by 3 bases and J by 6 bases. The CDR3 runs 16 residues. The CDR3 protein is CASSSAGTGINSPLHF. In DNA, the CDR3 is TGTGCCAGCAGCTCCGCCGGGACAGGGATTAATTCACCCCTCCACTTT.

The chain is built from TRBV28 and TRBJ2-3, with a tentative D call TRBD2 (6 bases). The V and J ends lost 7 bases and 2 bases respectively, with 13 bases between them. Germline V lookup: CDR1 MDHEN, CDR2 SYDVKM. This CDR3 comprises 14 residues. CDR3 DNA sequence: TGTGCCAGCACCCTCGGAGGGGTCACAGATACGCAGTATTTT. It codes for CASTLGGVTDTQYF.

The chain recombines TRBV6-5 with TRBJ1-1; 8 bases are shared with TRBD1. This CDR3 contains 15 residues. The V gene end was trimmed by 9 bases and the J gene end by 0 bases; junction bases not matched to a gene: 9. Germline V lookup: CDR1 MNHEY, CDR2 SVGAGI. The DNA for the CDR3 is TGTGCCAGTAAGAGGACAGGGCAATTGAACACTGAAGCTTTCTTT. Residues: CASKRTGQLNTEAFF.

The chain combines TRBV5-1 with TRBJ2-2; D is unresolved. Germline V gene lookup returns CDR1 SGHRS and CDR2 YFSETQ. The length of the CDR3 is 16 residues. The V and J ends lost 0 bases and 5 bases respectively, with 14 bases between them. The CDR3 protein is CASSLESALVTGELFF. The CDR3, as DNA: TGCGCCAGCAGCTTGGAGAGCGCCCTGGTTACCGGGGAGCTGTTTTTT.

This rearrangement joins TRBV5-6 to TRBJ1-1; 7 positions match TRBD1. With V trimmed by 2 bases and J by 0 bases, 1 base remained unmatched. Germline CDR1 SGHDT, CDR2 YYEEEE. This CDR3 spans 14 amino acids. The CDR3 reads CASSFGTVNTEAFF. The DNA for the CDR3 is TGTGCCAGCAGCTTTGGGACAGTGAACACTGAAGCTTTCTTT.

The rearrangement uses TRBV5-5 and TRBJ1-2; the D is unclear. The germline gives CDR1 SGHKS, CDR2 YYEKEE (reference sequence). The V gene lost 4 bases and the J gene lost 0 bases, with 16 bases spanning the gap. The CDR3 totals 16 residues. The CDR3 sequence is CASSSFPGDTNYGYTF. The CDR3 region has the DNA TGTGCCAGCAGCAGCTTTCCCGGAGATACTAACTATGGCTACACCTTC.

The J gene is TRBJ1-4, the V gene TRBV19; 9 bases align to TRBD1. The CDR3 sequence is 16 residues long. V lost 5 bases, J lost 0 bases, and 4 bases stayed unmatched. Germline-derived CDR1 and CDR2 are LNHDA and SQIVND (reference sequence). The CDR3 nucleotides read TGTGCCAGTAGTCCGGGACAGGGTGCAACTAATGAAAAACTGTTTTTT. This encodes CASSPGQGATNEKLFF. Complete variable domain (other parts from reference TRBV19 and TRBJ1-4): DGGITQSPKYLFRKEGQNVTLSCEQNLNHDAMYWYRQDPGQGLRLIYYSQIVNDFQKGDIAEGYSVSREKKESFPLTVTSAQKNPTAFYLCASSPGQGATNEKLFFGSGTQLSVL.

This chain connects TRBV5-1 to TRBJ2-3; TRBD2 aligns across 7 bases. V shed 3 bases, J shed 1 base, and the junction held 5 bases outside the gene matches. Germline values: CDR1 SGHRS, CDR2 YFSETQ. This CDR3 contains 15 residues. As DNA, the CDR3 is TGCGCCAGCAGCTCCAGCGGGGTGGGCACAGATACGCAGTATTTT. Translated, it gives CASSSSGVGTDTQYF. Variable domain in full (rest from reference TRBV5-1 and TRBJ2-3): KAGVTQTPRYLIKTRGQQVTLSCSPISGHRSVSWYQQTPGQGLQFLFEYFSETQRNKGNFPGRFSGRQFSNSRSEMNVSTLELGDSALYLCASSSSGVGTDTQYFGPGTRLTVL.

V gene TRBV10-3 combines with J gene TRBJ1-2, with 8 bases that match TRBD1. This CDR3 is 13 amino acids long. The germline V gene has CDR1 ENHRY and CDR2 SYGVKD. J gave up 6 bases and V 4 bases, and 4 bases lay outside the gene matches. The CDR3, as DNA: TGTGCCATCAGTGGGGACAGGACCCATGGCTACACCTTC. Translation gives CAISGDRTHGYTF.

The genes are TRBV2 and TRBJ2-7; TRBD1 matches 10 bases. CDR1 is SNHLY and CDR2 is FYNNEI in the germline V gene. V trimming: 7 bases; J trimming: 2 bases; junction bases outside the gene matches: 5. This CDR3 spans 14 amino acids. The CDR3 nucleotides are TGTGCCAGCAACCGGGGACAGGGGCCCTACGAGCAGTACTTC. It translates to CASNRGQGPYEQYF.

The chain recombines TRBV5-1 with TRBJ2-5; 7 bases match TRBD2. This CDR3 contains 15 residues. After removal of 0 bases from V and 3 bases from J, the junction contained 5 bases not matched to a gene. The germline CDR1 and CDR2 sequences are SGHRS and YFSETQ. The CDR3 DNA is TGCGCCAGCAGCTTGGTTGGGAGGGATGAAGAGACCCAGTACTTC. Its protein is CASSLVGRDEETQYF.

The CDR3, as DNA: TGTGCCAGCAGCACAGGAGTCCTTAGCAATCAGCCCCAGCATTTT. Amino acid sequence: CASSTGVLSNQPQHF. The chain couples TRBV2 to TRBJ1-5; D is perhaps TRBD1 (5 bases). The CDR3 is made up of 15 amino acids. Germline-derived CDR1 and CDR2 are SNHLY and FYNNEI. Trimming left V 6 bases short and J 0 bases short, with 12 bases between.

The chain couples TRBV6-2 or TRBV6-3 to TRBJ2-1; 7 bases agree with TRBD1. With V trimmed by 4 bases and J by 3 bases, 3 bases remained unmatched. Germline V gene data show CDR1 as MNHEY and CDR2 as SVGEGT. The CDR3 sequence is 14 residues long. CDR3 sequence (DNA): TGTGCCAGCAGTTTGGACAGGTTCTACAATGAGCAGTTCTTC. Encoded protein: CASSLDRFYNEQFF.

The V gene is TRBV13, the J gene TRBJ2-3, with 11 bases that match TRBD2. This CDR3 is 17 amino acids long. V lost 4 bases, J lost 8 bases, and 14 bases stayed unmatched. Per the germline V gene, CDR1 is PRHDT and CDR2 is FYEKMQ (reference sequence). The CDR3 sequence: CASSSRLAGPFGGTQYF. CDR3 in DNA: TGTGCCAGCAGCTCCCGACTAGCGGGGCCCTTTGGGGGTACGCAGTATTTT.

This chain uses TRBV9 with TRBJ2-2; TRBD2 might be the D (6 bases). The CDR3 is 14 residues long. V lost 3 bases and J lost 4, with 10 bases in between. Germline V lookup: CDR1 SGDLS, CDR2 YYNGEE. CDR3 DNA sequence: TGTGCCAGCAGCGCCGGGCGGGGCACCGGGGAGCTGTTTTTT. It translates to CASSAGRGTGELFF.

V gene TRBV6-6 combines with J gene TRBJ1-3; TRBD1 aligns across 7 bases. Germline CDR1 is MNHNY and CDR2 is SVGAGI (reference sequence). The V and J ends lost 5 bases and 0 bases, in that order; junction bases with no gene match: 10. The CDR3 contains 17 residues. The CDR3 DNA is TGTGCCAGCAGTCCCATTACAGGGGCAACCTCTGGAAACACCATATATTTT. Amino acid sequence: CASSPITGATSGNTIYF.

The chain uses TRBV4-3 and TRBJ1-1; no definite D call. The germline V gene has CDR1 LGHNA and CDR2 YSLEER. The CDR3 totals 15 residues. V lost 5 bases, J lost 1 base, and 14 bases lay in between. CDR3 sequence: CASSYRGRTNTEAFF. The DNA of the CDR3 is TGCGCCAGCAGCTACCGGGGTAGAACGAACACTGAAGCTTTCTTT.

The CDR3 region has the DNA TGTGCCAGCAGCTTAGCGAGGGCCACAGCCTACAATGAGCAGTTCTTC. Its translation is CASSLARATAYNEQFF. The chain is built from TRBV7-2 and TRBJ2-1; D is possibly TRBD2 (5 bases). Germline assignment: CDR1 SGHTA and CDR2 FQGNSA. The CDR3 runs 16 residues. The ends were cut back, 0 bases at V and 2 bases at J, with 11 bases in the middle.

CDR3 sequence reads: CASSLGSAPRDTEAFF. DNA for the CDR3: TGTGCCAGCAGCTTAGGATCGGCCCCCCGGGACACTGAAGCTTTCTTT. The rearrangement uses TRBV7-2 and TRBJ1-1; D is ambiguous. Germline loops: CDR1 SGHTA, CDR2 FQGNSA. V shed 1 base and J shed 3 bases, with 15 bases lying between them. The CDR3 consists of 16 residues.

The gene calls are TRBV28 and TRBJ1-1, with D possibly being TRBD1 (5 bases). The germline V and J ends were trimmed by 8 bases and 4 bases, with 11 bases remaining between them. Germline CDR1 and CDR2: MDHEN and SYDVKM. The CDR3 totals 12 residues. CDR3 protein: CASGTGVTEAFF. The CDR3 DNA follows: TGTGCCAGCGGGACTGGGGTCACTGAAGCTTTCTTT.

The J gene is TRBJ2-7, the V gene TRBV11-3; TRBD2 aligns across 11 bases. V lost 1 base, J lost 7 bases, and 3 bases stayed unmatched. This CDR3 is 14 amino acids long. CDR1 is SGHNT, CDR2 YENEEA, per germline. This CDR3 is CASSLGLAGTEQYF. In DNA form, the CDR3 reads TGTGCCAGCAGCTTAGGACTAGCGGGGACTGAGCAGTACTTC.

The chain has TRBV5-1 and TRBJ1-3; 9 positions match TRBD1. The CDR3 spans 18 residues. Looked up from germline, CDR1 is SGHRS and CDR2 is YFSETQ. Losses at the gene ends were 0 bases for V and 2 bases for J; bases not matched to a gene: 9. For the CDR3, the DNA is TGCGCCAGCAGCTTGGTGCCGGGACAGGGAATTACTGGAAACACCATATATTTT. It translates to CASSLVPGQGITGNTIYF.

The rearrangement uses TRBV3-1 (or the pseudogene TRBV3-2) and TRBJ1-1; D unresolved. The germline V gene encodes CDR1 LGHDT and CDR2 YNNKEL (reference sequence). This CDR3 contains 11 residues. The ends were cut back, 2 bases at V and 5 bases at J, with 3 bases in the middle. Written as DNA, the CDR3 is TGTGCCAGCAGCCAATTAACTGAAGCTTTCTTT. This codes for CASSQLTEAFF.

The chain employs TRBV28 and TRBJ1-4, with D maybe TRBD1 (5 bases). Trimming took 7 bases from V and 5 from J, leaving 20 bases between them. The CDR3 contains 16 residues. Germline CDR1 reads MDHEN; CDR2 reads SYDVKM. The CDR3 region is CASIPNGGTLNEKLFF. Written as DNA, the CDR3 is TGTGCCAGCATTCCCAATGGGGGGACCCTAAATGAAAAACTGTTTTTT.

The rearrangement joins TRBV18 to TRBJ1-2; TRBD1 matches 8 bases. This CDR3 region has 15 residues. Germline CDR1 reads KGHSH; CDR2 reads LQKENI. The J segment lost 7 bases and the V segment lost 0 bases, leaving 7 bases of the junction unmatched. CDR3 nucleotides: TGTGCCAGCTCACCACCCTATTCTCAGGGGGCTGGCTACACCTTC. It specifies CASSPPYSQGAGYTF.

V usage is TRBV10-3 and J usage is TRBJ1-2, with D perhaps TRBD1 (5 bases). V lost 8 bases and J 2 bases, leaving 15 bases between the germline ends. Germline V lookup: CDR1 ENHRY, CDR2 SYGVKD. The CDR3 loop spans 14 amino acids. CDR3: CAIGANGGNYGYTF. CDR3 nucleotides: TGTGCCATCGGGGCTAATGGGGGGAACTATGGCTACACCTTC.

This sequence joins TRBV19 and TRBJ2-4; no clear D gene. V was cut by 5 bases and J by 1 base, with 15 bases left in between. The CDR3 is 16 residues long. The germline CDR1 and CDR2 sequences are LNHDA and SQIVND (reference sequence). CDR3 nucleotides: TGTGCCAGTAGTTGGCCTAGTGGTTTTGCCAAAAACATTCAGTACTTC. It encodes CASSWPSGFAKNIQYF.